These T cell receptor beta chains were read from a single sample in a study of cytomegalovirus exposure and HLA in healthy donors. Measured with immunoSEQ multiplex PCR; TCRdb has only the in-frame clones, and not every one. This sample carries approximately 150,000 clones, about 83% of them seen once, and the ten largest clones take more than 0.7%. Sequencing was performed on PBMCs. These receptors were collected from a woman aged 25 to 39 in good health and CMV-seronegative. Both conserved end residues are part of each CDR3. Fields, in order: D gene, V gene, clone size, J gene, CDR3 protein, CDR3 DNA. D genes are given only for firm matches. Clone size appears in some rows only: once, few, many, or a class for an expanded clone.

d_call: TRBD2; v_call: TRBV6-1; clone_size: NA; j_call: TRBJ2-7; cdr3_aa: CASSEEGLLAGTYEQYF; cdr3_nt: TGTGCCAGCAGTGAAGAAGGCCTACTAGCGGGGACCTACGAGCAGTACTTC
d_call: NA; v_call: TRBV7-9; clone_size: NA; j_call: TRBJ1-1; cdr3_aa: CASSFDTSNTEAFF; cdr3_nt: TGTGCCAGCAGCTTCGACACCTCGAACACTGAAGCTTTCTTT
d_call: TRBD1; v_call: TRBV29-1; clone_size: NA; j_call: TRBJ1-1; cdr3_aa: CSVRDRGTEAFF; cdr3_nt: TGCAGCGTAAGGGACAGGGGAACTGAAGCTTTCTTT
d_call: NA; v_call: TRBV21-1; clone_size: NA; j_call: TRBJ1-2; cdr3_aa: CASSKSQGGVNGYTF; cdr3_nt: TGTGCCAGCAGCAAGTCGCAGGGAGGGGTGAATGGCTACACCTTC
d_call: TRBD2; v_call: TRBV9; clone_size: NA; j_call: TRBJ2-7; cdr3_aa: CASSLRGAGTYEQYF; cdr3_nt: TGTGCCAGCAGCTTGCGGGGGGCAGGGACCTACGAGCAGTACTTC
d_call: TRBD1; v_call: TRBV5-1; clone_size: NA; j_call: TRBJ2-3; cdr3_aa: CASSQDRVDTQYF; cdr3_nt: TGCGCCAGCAGCCAAGACAGGGTTGATACGCAGTATTTT
d_call: NA; v_call: TRBV5-6; clone_size: NA; j_call: TRBJ1-3; cdr3_aa: CASSLVQGGNTIYF; cdr3_nt: TGTGCCAGCAGCTTGGTTCAGGGGGGAAACACCATATATTTT
d_call: TRBD1; v_call: TRBV10-1; clone_size: once; j_call: TRBJ2-7; cdr3_aa: CASSERDRVGEQYF; cdr3_nt: TGCGCCAGCAGTGAGAGGGACAGGGTGGGCGAGCAGTACTTC
d_call: NA; v_call: TRBV6-5; clone_size: few; j_call: TRBJ2-3; cdr3_aa: CASTLTGVGDTQYF; cdr3_nt: TGTGCCAGCACTCTGACGGGGGTGGGAGATACGCAGTATTTT
d_call: NA; v_call: TRBV7-9; clone_size: NA; j_call: TRBJ1-3; cdr3_aa: CSSSRLGDTIYF; cdr3_nt: TGTTCCAGCAGCCGACTTGGCGACACCATATATTTT
d_call: NA; v_call: TRBV7-8; clone_size: NA; j_call: TRBJ2-5; cdr3_aa: CASSPGGALETQYF; cdr3_nt: TGTGCCAGCAGCCCCGGGGGAGCCCTGGAGACCCAGTACTTC
d_call: TRBD1; v_call: TRBV11-2; clone_size: NA; j_call: TRBJ1-4; cdr3_aa: CASSPTGDEKLFF; cdr3_nt: TGTGCCAGCAGCCCCACAGGGGATGAAAAACTGTTTTTT
d_call: NA; v_call: TRBV10-1; clone_size: NA; j_call: TRBJ2-1; cdr3_aa: CASSEPRGFNNEQFF; cdr3_nt: TGCGCCAGCAGTGAGCCCAGGGGCTTCAACAATGAGCAGTTCTTC
d_call: NA; v_call: TRBV5-6; clone_size: few; j_call: TRBJ1-4; cdr3_aa: CASSLGGLGAANEKLFF; cdr3_nt: TGTGCCAGCAGCTTGGGGGGGCTAGGGGCAGCTAATGAAAAACTGTTTTTT
d_call: TRBD1; v_call: TRBV7-2; clone_size: NA; j_call: TRBJ2-5; cdr3_aa: CASSLAGGERETQYF; cdr3_nt: TGTGCCAGCAGCTTAGCAGGGGGCGAGAGGGAGACCCAGTACTTC
d_call: TRBD2; v_call: TRBV7-2; clone_size: NA; j_call: TRBJ2-2; cdr3_aa: CASSLAAGGYGLFF; cdr3_nt: TGTGCCAGCAGCTTAGCAGCGGGAGGGTATGGGCTGTTTTTT
d_call: TRBD1; v_call: TRBV6-6; clone_size: few; j_call: TRBJ2-7; cdr3_aa: CASSYGNRGRDYEQYF; cdr3_nt: TGTGCCAGCAGTTACGGGAACAGGGGGCGCGACTACGAGCAGTACTTC
d_call: TRBD2; v_call: TRBV25-1; clone_size: NA; j_call: TRBJ2-3; cdr3_aa: CASSEGAGGPSDTQYF; cdr3_nt: TGTGCCAGCAGTGAAGGAGCGGGGGGGCCGTCAGATACGCAGTATTTT
d_call: NA; v_call: TRBV6-1; clone_size: few; j_call: TRBJ2-1; cdr3_aa: CASSEISVLGGNEQFF; cdr3_nt: TGTGCCAGCAGTGAAATTTCGGTCCTAGGGGGTAATGAGCAGTTCTTC
d_call: NA; v_call: TRBV10-2; clone_size: NA; j_call: TRBJ2-3; cdr3_aa: CASIPPGTNTQYF; cdr3_nt: TGCGCCAGCATACCCCCAGGCACAAATACGCAGTATTTT
d_call: NA; v_call: TRBV2; clone_size: NA; j_call: TRBJ2-1; cdr3_aa: CASSYGYNEQFF; cdr3_nt: TGTGCCAGCAGTTACGGTTACAATGAGCAGTTCTTC
d_call: NA; v_call: TRBV7-9; clone_size: NA; j_call: TRBJ1-4; cdr3_aa: CASSSGITGWAEKLFF; cdr3_nt: TGTGCCAGCAGCTCAGGGATTACAGGTTGGGCTGAAAAACTGTTTTTT
d_call: TRBD1; v_call: TRBV19; clone_size: NA; j_call: TRBJ2-3; cdr3_aa: CASSEQGLRTDTQYF; cdr3_nt: TGTGCCAGTAGTGAACAGGGGTTGCGCACAGATACGCAGTATTTT
d_call: TRBD2; v_call: TRBV5-6; clone_size: NA; j_call: TRBJ2-3; cdr3_aa: CASSLVGAGAITDTQYF; cdr3_nt: TGTGCCAGCAGCTTGGTGGGAGCGGGGGCCATCACAGATACGCAGTATTTT
d_call: TRBD2; v_call: TRBV18; clone_size: NA; j_call: TRBJ2-7; cdr3_aa: CASSPPGLPLEQYF; cdr3_nt: TGTGCCAGCTCGCCCCCGGGACTACCACTGGAGCAGTACTTC
d_call: NA; v_call: TRBV28; clone_size: NA; j_call: TRBJ1-1; cdr3_aa: CASGGVAWPNTEAFF; cdr3_nt: TGTGCCAGCGGGGGGGTAGCCTGGCCGAACACTGAAGCTTTCTTT
d_call: NA; v_call: TRBV12-5; clone_size: NA; j_call: TRBJ2-7; cdr3_aa: CASGPAWDKSGEQYF; cdr3_nt: TGTGCTAGTGGACCCGCGTGGGACAAAAGTGGCGAGCAGTACTTC
d_call: TRBD1; v_call: TRBV5-1; clone_size: NA; j_call: TRBJ2-7; cdr3_aa: CASSVGLGQHYEQYF; cdr3_nt: TGCGCCAGCAGCGTTGGCCTGGGACAGCACTACGAGCAGTACTTC
d_call: NA; v_call: TRBV9; clone_size: NA; j_call: TRBJ1-1; cdr3_aa: CASSVEGVDDTEAFF; cdr3_nt: TGTGCCAGCAGCGTAGAGGGGGTCGACGACACTGAAGCTTTCTTT
d_call: NA; v_call: TRBV27; clone_size: NA; j_call: TRBJ2-1; cdr3_aa: CASMSGNPTLTYNEQFF; cdr3_nt: TGTGCCAGCATGTCGGGGAACCCCACCCTTACCTACAATGAGCAGTTCTTC
d_call: NA; v_call: TRBV9; clone_size: NA; j_call: TRBJ2-1; cdr3_aa: CASSVDQGSEQFF; cdr3_nt: TGTGCCAGCAGCGTGGACCAGGGTTCTGAGCAGTTCTTC
d_call: TRBD1; v_call: TRBV4-1; clone_size: NA; j_call: TRBJ2-1; cdr3_aa: CASGFGQAGNEQFF; cdr3_nt: TGCGCCAGCGGATTTGGACAGGCCGGGAATGAGCAGTTCTTC
d_call: TRBD2; v_call: TRBV7-2; clone_size: NA; j_call: TRBJ2-3; cdr3_aa: CASSSTSGGLDTQYF; cdr3_nt: TGTGCCAGCAGCTCAACTAGCGGGGGTCTTGATACGCAGTATTTT
d_call: TRBD2; v_call: TRBV7-2; clone_size: NA; j_call: TRBJ2-7; cdr3_aa: CASTTSGGTYEQYF; cdr3_nt: TGTGCCAGCACGACTAGCGGGGGAACCTACGAGCAGTACTTC
d_call: TRBD2; v_call: TRBV5-1; clone_size: NA; j_call: TRBJ2-7; cdr3_aa: CASSSGTSYEQYF; cdr3_nt: TGCGCCAGCAGTTCCGGGACTAGCTACGAGCAGTACTTC
d_call: NA; v_call: TRBV7-9; clone_size: NA; j_call: TRBJ2-7; cdr3_aa: CASSLGQGIDEQYF; cdr3_nt: TGTGCCAGCAGCTTAGGGCAGGGGATCGACGAGCAGTACTTC
d_call: NA; v_call: TRBV29-1; clone_size: NA; j_call: TRBJ1-1; cdr3_aa: CSARVGGSAEAFF; cdr3_nt: TGCAGCGCACGAGTGGGAGGTTCGGCTGAAGCTTTCTTT
d_call: NA; v_call: TRBV11-2; clone_size: NA; j_call: TRBJ1-1; cdr3_aa: CASSRFPRDGPNTEAFF; cdr3_nt: TGTGCCAGCAGCCGATTCCCCAGGGATGGGCCGAACACTGAAGCTTTCTTT
d_call: NA; v_call: TRBV27; clone_size: NA; j_call: TRBJ1-3; cdr3_aa: CASSLNGNSGNTIYF; cdr3_nt: TGTGCCAGCAGTTTAAACGGTAACTCTGGAAACACCATATATTTT
d_call: NA; v_call: TRBV29-1; clone_size: NA; j_call: TRBJ1-2; cdr3_aa: CSVEGPYGYTF; cdr3_nt: TGCAGCGTTGAGGGGCCCTATGGCTACACCTTC
d_call: TRBD2; v_call: TRBV2; clone_size: NA; j_call: TRBJ2-7; cdr3_aa: CASRGLAGRYEQYF; cdr3_nt: TGTGCCAGCAGGGGACTAGCGGGAAGGTACGAGCAGTACTTC
d_call: TRBD2; v_call: TRBV5-1; clone_size: NA; j_call: TRBJ2-2; cdr3_aa: CASRWTSGGAGELFF; cdr3_nt: TGCGCCAGCAGGTGGACTAGCGGTGGGGCCGGGGAGCTGTTTTTT